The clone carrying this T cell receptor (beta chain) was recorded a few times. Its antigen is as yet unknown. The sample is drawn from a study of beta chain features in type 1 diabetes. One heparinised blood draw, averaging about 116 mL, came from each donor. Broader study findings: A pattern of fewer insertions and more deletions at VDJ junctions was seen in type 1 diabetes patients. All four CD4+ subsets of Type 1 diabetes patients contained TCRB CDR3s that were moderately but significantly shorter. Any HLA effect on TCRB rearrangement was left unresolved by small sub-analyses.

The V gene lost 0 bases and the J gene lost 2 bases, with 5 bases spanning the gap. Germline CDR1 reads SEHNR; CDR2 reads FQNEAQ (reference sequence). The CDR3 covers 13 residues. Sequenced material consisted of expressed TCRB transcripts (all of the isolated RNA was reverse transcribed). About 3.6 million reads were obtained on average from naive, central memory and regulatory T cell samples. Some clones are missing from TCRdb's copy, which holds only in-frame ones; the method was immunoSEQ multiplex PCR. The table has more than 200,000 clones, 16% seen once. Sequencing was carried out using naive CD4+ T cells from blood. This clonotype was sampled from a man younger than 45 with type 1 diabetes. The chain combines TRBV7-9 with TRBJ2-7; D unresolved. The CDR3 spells CASSLAFPYEQYF. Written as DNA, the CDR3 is TGTGCCAGCAGCTTAGCTTTCCCCTACGAGCAGTACTTC. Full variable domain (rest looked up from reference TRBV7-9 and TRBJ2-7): DTGVSQNPRHKITKRGQNVTFRCDPISEHNRLYWYRQTLGQGPEFLTYFQNEAQLEKSRLLSDRFSAERPKGSFSTLEIQRTEQGDSAMYLCASSLAFPYEQYFGPGTRLTVT.